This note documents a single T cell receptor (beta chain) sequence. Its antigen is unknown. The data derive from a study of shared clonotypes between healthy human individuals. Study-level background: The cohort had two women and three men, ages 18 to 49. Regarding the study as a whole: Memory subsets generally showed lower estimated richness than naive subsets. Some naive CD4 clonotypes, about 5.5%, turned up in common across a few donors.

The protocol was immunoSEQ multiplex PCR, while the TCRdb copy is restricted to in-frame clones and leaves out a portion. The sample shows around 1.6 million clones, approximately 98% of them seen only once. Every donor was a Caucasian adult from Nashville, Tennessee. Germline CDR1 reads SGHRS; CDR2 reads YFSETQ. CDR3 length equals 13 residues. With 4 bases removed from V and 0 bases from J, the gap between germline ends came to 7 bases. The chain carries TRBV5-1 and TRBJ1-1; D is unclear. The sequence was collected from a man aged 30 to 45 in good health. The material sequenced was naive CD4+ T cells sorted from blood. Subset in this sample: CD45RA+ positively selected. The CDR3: CASSADVNTEAFF. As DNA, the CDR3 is TGCGCCAGCAGCGCGGATGTGAACACTGAAGCTTTCTTT.